The T cell receptor (beta chain) described here comes from a study of T cells of healthy individuals (dated by TCRdb to 2017 to 2018). The receptor library was made with 5' RACE. For sequencing, an Illumina MiSeq was employed. The public reads were run again by TCRdb, first through fastp at Q25 and then through MiXCR, and only productive beta chains were kept. Each CDR3 protein gets just one entry, which takes the most common genes and DNA from the rows behind it. Across this sample there are over 95,000 distinct CDR3 sequences, with approximately 18% seen only once. About 6% of the sample comes from the top ten. The table lists this clonotype with many counts. Its antigen has not been determined. The input lacks base qualities; no much larger clone sits a single base away. The CDR3 has 21 amino acids, counting the end cysteine and phenylalanine. Just the 63-base CDR3 DNA is kept, in frame starting at base 1. V ends up 0 bases short and J 2 bases short, with an unmatched junction base count of 20. CDR1 is given as DFQATT and CDR2 as SNEGSKA, both from the germline V gene (reference sequence).

The TCR originated in a human donor in good health. This chain is built from TRBV20-1 and TRBJ2-5, with 11 bases aligning to TRBD2. The CDR3 reads as follows: CSARDRQGRGPSGRLQETQYF. The nucleotide sequence reads as follows: TGCAGTGCTAGAGATCGACAAGGGCGGGGTCCTAGCGGGAGGCTGCAAGAGACCCAGTACTTC.